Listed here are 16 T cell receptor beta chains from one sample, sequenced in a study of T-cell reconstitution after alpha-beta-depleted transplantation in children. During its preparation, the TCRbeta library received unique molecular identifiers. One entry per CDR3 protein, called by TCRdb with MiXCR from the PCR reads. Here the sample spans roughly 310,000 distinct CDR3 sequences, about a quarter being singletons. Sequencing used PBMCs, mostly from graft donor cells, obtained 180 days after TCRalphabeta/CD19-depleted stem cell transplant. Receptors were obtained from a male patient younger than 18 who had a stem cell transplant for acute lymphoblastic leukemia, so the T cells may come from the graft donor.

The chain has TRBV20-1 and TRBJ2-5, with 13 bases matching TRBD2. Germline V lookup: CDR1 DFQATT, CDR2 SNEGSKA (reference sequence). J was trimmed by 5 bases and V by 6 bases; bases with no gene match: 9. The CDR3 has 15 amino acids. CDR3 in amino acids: CSARTSGRSRETQYF. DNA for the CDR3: TGCAGTGCCCGGACTAGCGGGAGATCGAGGGAGACCCAGTACTTC.

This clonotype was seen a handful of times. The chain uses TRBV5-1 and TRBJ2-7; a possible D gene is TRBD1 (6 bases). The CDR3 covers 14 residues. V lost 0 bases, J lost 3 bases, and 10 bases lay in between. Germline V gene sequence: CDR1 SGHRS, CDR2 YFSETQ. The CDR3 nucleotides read TGCGCCAGCAGCTTGGCTCCGGACAGCTACGAGCAGTACTTC. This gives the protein CASSLAPDSYEQYF.

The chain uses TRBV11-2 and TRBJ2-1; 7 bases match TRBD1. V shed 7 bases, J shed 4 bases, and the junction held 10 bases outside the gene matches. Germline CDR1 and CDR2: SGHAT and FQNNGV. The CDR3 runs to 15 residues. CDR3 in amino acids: CASNLGAGGYNEQFF. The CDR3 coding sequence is TGTGCCAGCAACCTTGGGGCAGGGGGTTACAATGAGCAGTTCTTC.

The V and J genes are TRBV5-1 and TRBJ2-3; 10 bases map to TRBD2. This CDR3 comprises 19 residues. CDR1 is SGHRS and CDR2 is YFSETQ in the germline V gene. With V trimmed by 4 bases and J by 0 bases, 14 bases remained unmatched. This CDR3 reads CASSLGLAASTTSTDTQYF. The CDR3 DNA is TGCGCCAGCAGCCTCGGACTAGCGGCTTCTACAACTAGCACAGATACGCAGTATTTT.

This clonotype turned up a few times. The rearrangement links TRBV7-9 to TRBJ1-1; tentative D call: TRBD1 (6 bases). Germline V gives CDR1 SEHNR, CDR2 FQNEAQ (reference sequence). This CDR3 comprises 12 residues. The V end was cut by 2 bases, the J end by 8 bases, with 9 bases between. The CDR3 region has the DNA TGTGCCAGCAGCTTAAACAGGGAAGAAGCTTTCTTT. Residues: CASSLNREEAFF.

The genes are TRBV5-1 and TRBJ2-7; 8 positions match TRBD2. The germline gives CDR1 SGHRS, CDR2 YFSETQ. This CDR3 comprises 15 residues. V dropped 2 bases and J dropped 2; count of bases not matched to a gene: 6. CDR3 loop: CASSFVKAGAYEQYF. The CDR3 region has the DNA TGCGCCAGCAGCTTTGTAAAAGCGGGGGCCTACGAGCAGTACTTC. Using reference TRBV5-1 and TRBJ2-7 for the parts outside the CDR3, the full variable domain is KAGVTQTPRYLIKTRGQQVTLSCSPISGHRSVSWYQQTPGQGLQFLFEYFSETQRNKGNFPGRFSGRQFSNSRSEMNVSTLELGDSALYLCASSFVKAGAYEQYFGPGTRLTVT.

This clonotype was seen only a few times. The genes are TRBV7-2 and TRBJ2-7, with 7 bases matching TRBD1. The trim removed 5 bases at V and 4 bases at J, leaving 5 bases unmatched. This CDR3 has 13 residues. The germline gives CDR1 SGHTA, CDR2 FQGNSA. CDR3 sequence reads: CASSRDSGYEQYF. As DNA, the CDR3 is TGTGCCAGCAGCCGGGACAGTGGGTACGAGCAGTACTTC.

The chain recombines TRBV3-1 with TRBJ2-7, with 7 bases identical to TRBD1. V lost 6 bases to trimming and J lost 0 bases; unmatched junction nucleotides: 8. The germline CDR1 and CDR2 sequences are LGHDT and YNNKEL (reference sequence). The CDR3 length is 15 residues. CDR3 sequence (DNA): TGTGCCAGCAGTTATACAGGGGCCTTCTCCTACGAGCAGTACTTC. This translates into CASSYTGAFSYEQYF.

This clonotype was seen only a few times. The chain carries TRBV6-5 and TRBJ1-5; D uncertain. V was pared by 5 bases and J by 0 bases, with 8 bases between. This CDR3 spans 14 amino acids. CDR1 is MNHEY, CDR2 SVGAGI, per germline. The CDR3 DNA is TGTGCCAGCAGTACACGGTATAGCAATCAGCCCCAGCATTTT. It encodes CASSTRYSNQPQHF.

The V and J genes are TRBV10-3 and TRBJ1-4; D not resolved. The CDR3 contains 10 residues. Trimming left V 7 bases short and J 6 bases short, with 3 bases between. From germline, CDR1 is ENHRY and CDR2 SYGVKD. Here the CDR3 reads CAIIYEKLFF. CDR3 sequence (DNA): TGTGCCATCATATATGAAAAACTGTTTTTT.

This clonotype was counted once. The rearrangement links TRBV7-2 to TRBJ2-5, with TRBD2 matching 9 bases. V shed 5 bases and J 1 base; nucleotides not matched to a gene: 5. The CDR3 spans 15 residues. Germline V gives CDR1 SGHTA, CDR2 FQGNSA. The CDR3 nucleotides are TGTGCCAGCAGCCGTAGCGGGAGTGGCCAAGAGACCCAGTACTTC. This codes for CASSRSGSGQETQYF. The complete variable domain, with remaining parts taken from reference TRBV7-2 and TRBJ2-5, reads GAGVSQSPSNKVTEKGKDVELRCDPISGHTALYWYRQSLGQGLEFLIYFQGNSAPDKSGLPSDRFSAERTGGSVSTLTIQRTQQEDSAVYLCASSRSGSGQETQYFGPGTRLLVL.

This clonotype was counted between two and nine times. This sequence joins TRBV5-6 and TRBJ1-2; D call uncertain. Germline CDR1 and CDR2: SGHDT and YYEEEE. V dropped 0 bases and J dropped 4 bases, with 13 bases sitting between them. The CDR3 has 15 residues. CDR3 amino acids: CASSLELAASYGYTF. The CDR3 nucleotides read TGTGCCAGCAGCTTGGAGCTGGCAGCAAGCTATGGCTACACCTTC.

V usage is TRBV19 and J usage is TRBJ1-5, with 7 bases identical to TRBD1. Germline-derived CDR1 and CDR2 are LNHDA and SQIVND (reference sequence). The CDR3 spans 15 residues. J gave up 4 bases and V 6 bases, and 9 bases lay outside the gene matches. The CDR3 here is CASRTDRVWNQPQHF. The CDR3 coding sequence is TGTGCCAGTAGGACCGACAGGGTTTGGAATCAGCCCCAGCATTTT.

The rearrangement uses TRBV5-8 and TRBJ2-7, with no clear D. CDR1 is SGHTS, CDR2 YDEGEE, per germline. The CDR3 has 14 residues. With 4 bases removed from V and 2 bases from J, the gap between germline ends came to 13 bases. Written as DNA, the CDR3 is TGTGCCAGCAGCAGTAGCCTGATGACCTACGAGCAGTACTTC. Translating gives CASSSSLMTYEQYF.

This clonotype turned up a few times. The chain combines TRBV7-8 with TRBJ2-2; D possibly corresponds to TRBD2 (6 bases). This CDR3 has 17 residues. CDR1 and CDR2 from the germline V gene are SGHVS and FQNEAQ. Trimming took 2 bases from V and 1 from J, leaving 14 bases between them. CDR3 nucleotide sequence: TGTGCCAGCAGCTTATCAACGGGACTGCTGAACACCGGGGAGCTGTTTTTT. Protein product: CASSLSTGLLNTGELFF.

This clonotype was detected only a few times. Here the CDR3 DNA reads TGTGCCAGCAGTTCTCAGATAAACTATGGCTACACCTTC. Translation: CASSSQINYGYTF. The genes are TRBV27 and TRBJ1-2, with D unresolved. V was pared by 4 bases and J by 2 bases, with 8 bases between. The CDR3 runs to 13 residues. Germline values: CDR1 MNHEY, CDR2 SMNVEV (reference sequence).